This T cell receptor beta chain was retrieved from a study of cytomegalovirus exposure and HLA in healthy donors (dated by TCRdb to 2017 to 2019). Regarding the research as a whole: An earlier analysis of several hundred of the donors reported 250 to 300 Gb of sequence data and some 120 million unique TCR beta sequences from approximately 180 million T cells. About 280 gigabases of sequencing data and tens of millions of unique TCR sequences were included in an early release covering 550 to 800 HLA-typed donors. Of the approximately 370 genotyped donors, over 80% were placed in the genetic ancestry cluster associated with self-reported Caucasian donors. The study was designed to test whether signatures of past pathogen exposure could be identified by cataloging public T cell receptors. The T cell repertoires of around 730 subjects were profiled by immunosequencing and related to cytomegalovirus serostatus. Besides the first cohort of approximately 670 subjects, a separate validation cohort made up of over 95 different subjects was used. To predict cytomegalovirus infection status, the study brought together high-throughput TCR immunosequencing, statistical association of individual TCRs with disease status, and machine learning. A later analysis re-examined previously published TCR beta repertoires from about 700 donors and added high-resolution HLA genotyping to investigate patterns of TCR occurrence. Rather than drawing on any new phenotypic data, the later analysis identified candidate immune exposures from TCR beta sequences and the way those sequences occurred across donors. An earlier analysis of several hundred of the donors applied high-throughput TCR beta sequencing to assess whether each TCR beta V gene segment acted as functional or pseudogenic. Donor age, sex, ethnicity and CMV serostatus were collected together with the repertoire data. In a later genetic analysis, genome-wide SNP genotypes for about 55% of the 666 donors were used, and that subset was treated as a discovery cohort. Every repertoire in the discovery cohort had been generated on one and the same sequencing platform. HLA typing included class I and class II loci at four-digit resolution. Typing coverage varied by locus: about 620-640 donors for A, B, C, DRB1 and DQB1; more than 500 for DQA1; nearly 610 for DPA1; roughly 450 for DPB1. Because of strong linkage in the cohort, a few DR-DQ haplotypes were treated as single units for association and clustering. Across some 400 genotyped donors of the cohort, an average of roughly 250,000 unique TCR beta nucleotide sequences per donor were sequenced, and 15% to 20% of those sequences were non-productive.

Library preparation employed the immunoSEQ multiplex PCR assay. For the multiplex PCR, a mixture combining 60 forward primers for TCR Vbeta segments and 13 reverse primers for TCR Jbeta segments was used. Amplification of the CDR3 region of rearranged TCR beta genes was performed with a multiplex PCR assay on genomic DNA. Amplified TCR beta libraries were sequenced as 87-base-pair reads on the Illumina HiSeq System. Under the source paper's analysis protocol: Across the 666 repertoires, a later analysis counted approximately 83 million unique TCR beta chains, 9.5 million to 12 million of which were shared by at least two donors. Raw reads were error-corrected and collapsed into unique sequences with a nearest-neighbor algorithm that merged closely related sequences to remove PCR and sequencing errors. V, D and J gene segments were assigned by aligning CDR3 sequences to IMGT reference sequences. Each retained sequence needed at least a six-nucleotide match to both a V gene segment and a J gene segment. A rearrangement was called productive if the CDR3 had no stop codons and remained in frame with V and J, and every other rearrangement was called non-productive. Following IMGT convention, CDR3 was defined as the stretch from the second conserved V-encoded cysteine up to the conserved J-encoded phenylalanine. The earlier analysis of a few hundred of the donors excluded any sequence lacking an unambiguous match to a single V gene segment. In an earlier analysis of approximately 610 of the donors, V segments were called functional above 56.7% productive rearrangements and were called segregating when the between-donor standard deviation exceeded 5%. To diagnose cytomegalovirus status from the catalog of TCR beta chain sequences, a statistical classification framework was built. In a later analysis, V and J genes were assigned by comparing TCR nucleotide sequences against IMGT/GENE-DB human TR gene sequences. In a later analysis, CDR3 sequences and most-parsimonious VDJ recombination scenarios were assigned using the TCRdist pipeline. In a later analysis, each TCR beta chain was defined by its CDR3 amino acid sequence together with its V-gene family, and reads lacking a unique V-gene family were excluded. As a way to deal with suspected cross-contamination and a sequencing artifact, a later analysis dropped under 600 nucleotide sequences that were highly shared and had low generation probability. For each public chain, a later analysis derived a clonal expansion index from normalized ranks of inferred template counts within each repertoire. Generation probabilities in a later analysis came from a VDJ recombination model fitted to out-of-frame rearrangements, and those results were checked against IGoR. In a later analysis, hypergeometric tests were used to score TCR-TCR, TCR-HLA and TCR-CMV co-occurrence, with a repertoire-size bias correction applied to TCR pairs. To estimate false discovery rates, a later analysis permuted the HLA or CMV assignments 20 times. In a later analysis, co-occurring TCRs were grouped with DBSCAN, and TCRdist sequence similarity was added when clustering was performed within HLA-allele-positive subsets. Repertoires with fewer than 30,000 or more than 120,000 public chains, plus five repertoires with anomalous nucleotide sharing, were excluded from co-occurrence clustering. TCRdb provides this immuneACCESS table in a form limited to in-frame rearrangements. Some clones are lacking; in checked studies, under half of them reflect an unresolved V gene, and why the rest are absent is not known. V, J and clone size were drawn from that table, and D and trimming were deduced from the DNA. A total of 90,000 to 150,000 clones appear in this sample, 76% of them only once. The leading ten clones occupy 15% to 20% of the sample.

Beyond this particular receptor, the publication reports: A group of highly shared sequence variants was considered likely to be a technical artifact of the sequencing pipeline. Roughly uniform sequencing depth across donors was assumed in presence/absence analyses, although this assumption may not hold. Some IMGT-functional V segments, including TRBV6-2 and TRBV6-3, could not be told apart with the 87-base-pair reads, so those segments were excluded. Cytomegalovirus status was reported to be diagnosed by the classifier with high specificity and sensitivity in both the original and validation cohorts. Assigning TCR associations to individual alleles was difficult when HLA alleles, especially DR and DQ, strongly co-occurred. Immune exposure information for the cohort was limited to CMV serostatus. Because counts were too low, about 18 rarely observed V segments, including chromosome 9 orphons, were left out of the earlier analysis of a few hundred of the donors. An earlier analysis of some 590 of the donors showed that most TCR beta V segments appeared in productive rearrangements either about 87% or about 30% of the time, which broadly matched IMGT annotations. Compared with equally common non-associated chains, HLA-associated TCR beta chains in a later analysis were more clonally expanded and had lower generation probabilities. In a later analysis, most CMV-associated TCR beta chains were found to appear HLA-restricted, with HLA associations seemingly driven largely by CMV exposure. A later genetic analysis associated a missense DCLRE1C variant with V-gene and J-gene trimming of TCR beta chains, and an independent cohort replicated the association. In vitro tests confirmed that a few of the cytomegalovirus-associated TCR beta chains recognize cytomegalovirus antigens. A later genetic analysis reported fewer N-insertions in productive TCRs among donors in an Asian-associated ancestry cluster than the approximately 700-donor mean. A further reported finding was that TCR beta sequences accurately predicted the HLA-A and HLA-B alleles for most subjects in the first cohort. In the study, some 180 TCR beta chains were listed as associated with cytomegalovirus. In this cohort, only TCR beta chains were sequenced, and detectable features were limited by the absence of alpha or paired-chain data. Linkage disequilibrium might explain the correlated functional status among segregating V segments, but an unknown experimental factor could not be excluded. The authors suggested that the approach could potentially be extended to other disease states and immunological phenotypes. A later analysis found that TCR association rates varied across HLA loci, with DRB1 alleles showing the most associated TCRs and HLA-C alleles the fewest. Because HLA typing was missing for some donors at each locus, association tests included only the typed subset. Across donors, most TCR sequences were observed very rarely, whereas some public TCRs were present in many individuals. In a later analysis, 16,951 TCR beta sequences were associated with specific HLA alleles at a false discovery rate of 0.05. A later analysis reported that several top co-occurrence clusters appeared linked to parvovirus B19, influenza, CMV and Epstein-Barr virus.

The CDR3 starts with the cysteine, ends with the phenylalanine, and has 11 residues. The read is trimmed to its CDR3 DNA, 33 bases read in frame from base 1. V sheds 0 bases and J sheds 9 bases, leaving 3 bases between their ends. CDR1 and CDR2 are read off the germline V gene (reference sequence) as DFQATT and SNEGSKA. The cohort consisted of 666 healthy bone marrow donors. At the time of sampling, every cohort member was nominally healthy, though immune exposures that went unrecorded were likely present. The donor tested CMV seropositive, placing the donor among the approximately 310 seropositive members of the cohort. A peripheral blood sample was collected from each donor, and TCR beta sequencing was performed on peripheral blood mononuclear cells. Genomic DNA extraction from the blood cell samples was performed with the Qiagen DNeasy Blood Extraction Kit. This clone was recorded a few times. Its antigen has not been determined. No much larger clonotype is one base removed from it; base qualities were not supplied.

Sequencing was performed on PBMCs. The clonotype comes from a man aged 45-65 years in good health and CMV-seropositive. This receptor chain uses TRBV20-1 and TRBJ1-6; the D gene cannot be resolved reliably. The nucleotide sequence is TGCAGTGCTAGAGACGGTTCACCCCTCCACTTT. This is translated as CSARDGSPLHF.